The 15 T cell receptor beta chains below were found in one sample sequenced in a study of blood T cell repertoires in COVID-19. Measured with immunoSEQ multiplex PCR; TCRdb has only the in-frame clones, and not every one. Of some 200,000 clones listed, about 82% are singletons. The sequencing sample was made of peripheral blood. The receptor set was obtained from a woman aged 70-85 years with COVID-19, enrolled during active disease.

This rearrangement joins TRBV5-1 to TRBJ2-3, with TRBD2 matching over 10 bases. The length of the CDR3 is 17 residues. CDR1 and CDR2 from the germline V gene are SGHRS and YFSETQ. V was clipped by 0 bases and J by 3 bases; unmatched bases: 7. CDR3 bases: TGCGCCAGCAGCTTGGCCGGGACTAGCGCAGGTACAGATACGCAGTATTTT. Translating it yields CASSLAGTSAGTDTQYF.

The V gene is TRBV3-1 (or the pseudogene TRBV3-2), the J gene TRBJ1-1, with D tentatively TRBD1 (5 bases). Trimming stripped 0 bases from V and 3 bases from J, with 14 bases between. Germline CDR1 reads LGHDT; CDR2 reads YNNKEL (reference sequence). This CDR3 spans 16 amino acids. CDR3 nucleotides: TGTGCCAGCAGCCAAGAGGGTGGGACTATCTACACTGAAGCTTTCTTT. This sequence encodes CASSQEGGTIYTEAFF.

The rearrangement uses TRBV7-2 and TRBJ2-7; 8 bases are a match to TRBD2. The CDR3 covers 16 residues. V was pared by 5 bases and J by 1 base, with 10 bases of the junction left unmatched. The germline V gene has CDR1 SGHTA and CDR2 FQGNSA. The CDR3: CASSQGLARGSYEQYF. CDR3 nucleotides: TGTGCCAGCAGCCAAGGACTAGCTAGAGGATCCTACGAGCAGTACTTC.

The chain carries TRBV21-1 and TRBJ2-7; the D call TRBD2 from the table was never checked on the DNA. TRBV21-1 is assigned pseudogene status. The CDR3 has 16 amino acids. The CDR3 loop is CASSHRLAGASYEQYF. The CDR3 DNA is TGTGCCAGCAGCCACAGACTAGCGGGGGCCTCCTACGAGCAGTACTTC.

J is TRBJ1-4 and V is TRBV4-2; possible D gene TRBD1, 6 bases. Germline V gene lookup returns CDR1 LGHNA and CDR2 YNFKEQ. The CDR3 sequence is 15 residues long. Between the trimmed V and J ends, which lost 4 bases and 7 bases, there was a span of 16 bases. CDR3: CASSPNNRESEKLFF. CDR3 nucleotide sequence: TGTGCCAGCAGCCCCAACAACAGGGAAAGTGAAAAACTGTTTTTT.

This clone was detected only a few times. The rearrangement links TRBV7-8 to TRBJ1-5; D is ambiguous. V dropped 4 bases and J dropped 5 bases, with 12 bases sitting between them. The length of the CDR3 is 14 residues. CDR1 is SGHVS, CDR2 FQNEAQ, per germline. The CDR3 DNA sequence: TGTGCCAGCAGCTCAAGCAACGGAGATCAGCCCCAGCATTTT. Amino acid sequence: CASSSSNGDQPQHF.

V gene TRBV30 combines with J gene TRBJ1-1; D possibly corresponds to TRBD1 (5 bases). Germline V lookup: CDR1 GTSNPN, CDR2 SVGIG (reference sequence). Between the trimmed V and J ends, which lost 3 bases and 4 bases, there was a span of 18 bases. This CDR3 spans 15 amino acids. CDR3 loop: CAWRQDPGVFTEAFF. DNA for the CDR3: TGTGCCTGGAGACAGGACCCTGGGGTATTCACTGAAGCTTTCTTT.

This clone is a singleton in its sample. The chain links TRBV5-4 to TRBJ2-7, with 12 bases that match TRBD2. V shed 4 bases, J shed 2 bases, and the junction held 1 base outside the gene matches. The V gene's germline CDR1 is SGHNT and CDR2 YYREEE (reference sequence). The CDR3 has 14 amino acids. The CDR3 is CASSRLAGAYEQYF. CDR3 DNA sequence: TGTGCCAGCAGCCGACTAGCGGGAGCCTACGAGCAGTACTTC.

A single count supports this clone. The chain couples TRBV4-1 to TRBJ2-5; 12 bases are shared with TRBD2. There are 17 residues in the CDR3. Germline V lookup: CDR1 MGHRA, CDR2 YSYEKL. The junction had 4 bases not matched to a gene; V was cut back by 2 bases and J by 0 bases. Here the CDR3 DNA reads TGCGCCAGCAGCCAAAAAACTAGCGGGAGGAACCAAGAGACCCAGTACTTC. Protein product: CASSQKTSGRNQETQYF.

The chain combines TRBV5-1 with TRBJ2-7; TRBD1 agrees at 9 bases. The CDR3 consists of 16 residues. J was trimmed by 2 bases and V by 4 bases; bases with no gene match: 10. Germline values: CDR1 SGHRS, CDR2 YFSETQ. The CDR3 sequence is CASSLLPGQGTYEQYF. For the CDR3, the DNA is TGCGCCAGCAGCCTACTACCGGGACAGGGAACCTACGAGCAGTACTTC. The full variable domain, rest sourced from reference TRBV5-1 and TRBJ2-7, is KAGVTQTPRYLIKTRGQQVTLSCSPISGHRSVSWYQQTPGQGLQFLFEYFSETQRNKGNFPGRFSGRQFSNSRSEMNVSTLELGDSALYLCASSLLPGQGTYEQYFGPGTRLTVT.

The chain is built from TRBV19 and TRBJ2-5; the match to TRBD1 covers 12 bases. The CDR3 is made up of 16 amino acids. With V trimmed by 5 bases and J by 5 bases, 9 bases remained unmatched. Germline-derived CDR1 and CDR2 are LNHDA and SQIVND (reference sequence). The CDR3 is CASSPRDRGRGETQYF. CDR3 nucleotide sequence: TGTGCCAGTAGTCCTCGGGACAGGGGGCGCGGGGAGACCCAGTACTTC.

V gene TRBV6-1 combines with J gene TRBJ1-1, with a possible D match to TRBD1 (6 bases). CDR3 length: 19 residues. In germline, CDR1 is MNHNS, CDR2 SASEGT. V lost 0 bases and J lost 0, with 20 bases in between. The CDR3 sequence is CASSEAGLRGRSMNTEAFF. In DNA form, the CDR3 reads TGTGCCAGCAGTGAAGCGGGGTTAAGGGGGAGATCAATGAACACTGAAGCTTTCTTT.

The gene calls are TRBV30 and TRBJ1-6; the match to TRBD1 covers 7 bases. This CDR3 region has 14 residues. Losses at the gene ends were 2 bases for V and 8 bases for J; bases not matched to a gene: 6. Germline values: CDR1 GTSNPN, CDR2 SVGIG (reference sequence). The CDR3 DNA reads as TGTGCCTGGAGTCCGACAGGGCGGCATTCACCCCTCCACTTT. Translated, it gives CAWSPTGRHSPLHF. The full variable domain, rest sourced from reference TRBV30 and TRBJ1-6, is SQTIHQWPATLVQPVGSPLSLECTVEGTSNPNLYWYRQAAGRGLQLLFYSVGIGQISSEVPQNLSASRPQDRQFILSSKKLLLSDSGFYLCAWSPTGRHSPLHFGNGTRLTVT.

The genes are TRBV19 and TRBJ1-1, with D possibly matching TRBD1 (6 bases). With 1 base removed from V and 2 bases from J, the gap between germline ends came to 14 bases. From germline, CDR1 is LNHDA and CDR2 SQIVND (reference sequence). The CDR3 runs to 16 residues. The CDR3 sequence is CASSIAGGRGNTEAFF. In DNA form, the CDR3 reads TGTGCCAGTAGTATAGCTGGGGGCAGGGGAAACACTGAAGCTTTCTTT.

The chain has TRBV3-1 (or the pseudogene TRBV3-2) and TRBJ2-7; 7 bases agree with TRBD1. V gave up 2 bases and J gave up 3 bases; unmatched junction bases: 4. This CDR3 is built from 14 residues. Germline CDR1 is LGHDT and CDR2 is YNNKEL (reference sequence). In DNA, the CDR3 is TGTGCCAGCAGCCAATTAGACAGGGACTACGAGCAGTACTTC. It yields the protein CASSQLDRDYEQYF.